This TCR beta chain comes out of a study of siplizumab effects on memory and regulatory T cells. This clone was observed a single time. Profiling relied on immunoSEQ multiplex PCR, and the TCRdb table lists in-frame clones only, not all of them. In the table there are 100,000 to 110,000 clones, 94% of which are singletons. Input material: non-Treg CD4+ T cells sorted from blood. The clonotype was recovered from a human donor in good health.

This CDR3 reads CASSPPGVGGLSGYNEQFF. The CDR3 nucleotides read TGTGCCAGCAGTCCCCCCGGGGTAGGGGGTTTATCGGGGTACAATGAGCAGTTCTTC. J is TRBJ2-1 and V is TRBV28; tentatively, D is TRBD1 (6 bases). The CDR3 spans 19 residues. Germline CDR1 and CDR2: MDHEN and SYDVKM. The V and J ends lost 5 bases and 4 bases respectively, with 27 bases between them.